These 11 T cell receptor beta chains came from one sample sequenced in a study of OX40 agonist ivuxolimab in advanced cancers. The library relied on the immunoSEQ multiplex PCR assay. In its TCRdb copy, this immuneACCESS table keeps in-frame sequences only and misses some clones. Where compared with another copy, unresolved V genes explain less than half of these, and the others have no known cause. This sample comprises 30,000 to 35,000 clones, approximately 89% of them detected only once. Approximately 9.1% of the sample is held by the ten biggest clonotypes. Sequenced material: CD4+ or CD8+ T cells sorted from blood, taken in a trial of the OX40 agonist ivuxolimab. The receptors come from an adult with an advanced solid tumor such as melanoma, head and neck, liver or kidney cancer.

The chain has TRBV28 and TRBJ1-2; 9 nucleotides line up with TRBD1. The CDR3 is made up of 13 amino acids. Trimming took 6 bases from V and 5 from J; bases not matched to a gene: 4. The germline CDR1 and CDR2 sequences are MDHEN and SYDVKM. This chain's CDR3 is CASRTGTGYGYTF. CDR3 DNA: TGTGCCAGCAGAACCGGGACAGGGTATGGCTACACCTTC.

This chain joins TRBV14 and TRBJ2-3; 7 bases line up with TRBD2. J lost 0 bases, V lost 3 bases, and 0 bases had no gene match. The CDR3 has 14 residues. Germline CDR1 is SGHDN and CDR2 is FVKESK. This chain's CDR3 is CASSHSGSTDTQYF. DNA for the CDR3: TGTGCCAGCAGCCATAGCGGGAGCACAGATACGCAGTATTTT.

This clone appeared a single time. This sequence joins TRBV11-3 and TRBJ2-1; D uncertain. The CDR3 has 14 amino acids. Germline CDR1 SGHNT, CDR2 YENEEA. Trimming pared 2 bases from V and 4 bases from J, leaving 9 bases between. CDR3 protein: CASSLTFGYNEQFF. CDR3 coding DNA: TGTGCCAGCAGCTTAACGTTCGGATACAATGAGCAGTTCTTC. Full variable domain (rest looked up from reference TRBV11-3 and TRBJ2-1): EAGVVQSPRYKIIEKKQPVAFWCNPISGHNTLYWYLQNLGQGPELLIRYENEEAVDDSQLPKDRFSAERLKGVDSTLKIQPAELGDSAVYLCASSLTFGYNEQFFGPGTRLTVL.

The chain is built from TRBV30 and TRBJ2-5, with 11 bases lining up with TRBD1. The V gene's germline CDR1 is GTSNPN and CDR2 SVGIG (reference sequence). The CDR3 has 13 amino acids. With 5 bases clipped from V and 5 bases from J, the junction kept 4 bases outside the gene matches. In DNA, the CDR3 is TGTGCCTGGGGACAGGGGGCAGGGGAGACCCAGTACTTC. It translates to CAWGQGAGETQYF.

V usage is TRBV11-3 and J usage is TRBJ2-7; D may be TRBD2 (6 bases). Trimming took 4 bases from V and 2 from J, leaving 18 bases between them. In germline, CDR1 is SGHNT, CDR2 YENEEA. The CDR3 is made up of 16 amino acids. The CDR3 DNA sequence: TGTGCCAGCAGCTACCAAGTGGGAGGATCTACCTACGAGCAGTACTTC. It is translated as CASSYQVGGSTYEQYF.

The chain couples TRBV6-5 to TRBJ2-7; D remains unclear. Germline-derived CDR1 and CDR2 are MNHEY and SVGAGI. The germline V and J ends were trimmed by 6 bases and 7 bases, with 16 bases remaining between them. The CDR3 contains 13 residues. The CDR3 bases are TGTGCCAGCAGGACAACCCTATGGGGAGAGCAGTACTTC. Translation: CASRTTLWGEQYF.

This sequence joins TRBV6-5 and TRBJ2-7; D is perhaps TRBD2 (6 bases). Germline loops: CDR1 MNHEY, CDR2 SVGAGI. CDR3 length: 15 amino acids. Deletions cut 6 bases from V and 3 bases from J, with 18 bases between. CDR3 sequence reads: CASSPSGGANYEQYF. In DNA form, the CDR3 reads TGTGCCAGCAGCCCCAGCGGAGGGGCTAACTACGAGCAGTACTTC.

By share of the sample, this clone is medium-sized (0.01 to 0.1%). The chain is built from TRBV7-3 and TRBJ2-1; 8 bases fit TRBD2. Trimming took 5 bases from V and 7 from J; bases not matched to a gene: 4. CDR1 and CDR2 from the germline V gene are SGHTA and FQGTGA. The CDR3 consists of 13 residues. The CDR3, as DNA: TGTGCCAGCAGCCCCCCTAGCGGGAATGAGCAGTTCTTC. As protein: CASSPPSGNEQFF. Complete variable domain (other parts from reference TRBV7-3 and TRBJ2-1): GAGVSQTPSNKVTEKGKYVELRCDPISGHTALYWYRQSLGQGPEFLIYFQGTGAADDSGLPNDRFFAVRPEGSVSTLKIQRTERGDSAVYLCASSPPSGNEQFFGPGTRLTVL.

The rearrangement uses TRBV9 and TRBJ2-7, with 10 positions matching TRBD1. The CDR3 sequence is 15 residues long. Germline CDR1 SGDLS, CDR2 YYNGEE. Trimming cost V 2 bases and J 3 bases; bases outside gene matches: 5. The CDR3, as DNA: TGTGCCAGCAGCGTCGGACAGGGGGAGATCTACGAGCAGTACTTC. Its protein is CASSVGQGEIYEQYF.

The rearrangement joins TRBV10-3 to TRBJ2-1; the D gene is possibly TRBD2 (6 bases). The CDR3 covers 13 residues. V lost 4 bases, J lost 7 bases, and 11 bases lay in between. The V gene's germline CDR1 is ENHRY and CDR2 SYGVKD. Written as DNA, the CDR3 is TGTGCCATCAGTGGCTTGGAGGGTAATGAGCAGTTCTTC. It specifies CAISGLEGNEQFF.

The chain carries TRBV28 and TRBJ1-4; D uncertain. CDR3 length equals 12 residues. Germline V gene lookup returns CDR1 MDHEN and CDR2 SYDVKM. V was clipped by 3 bases and J by 8 bases, with 7 bases between them. Here the CDR3 reads CASSFGSEKLFF. CDR3 coding DNA: TGTGCCAGCAGTTTCGGATCGGAAAAACTGTTTTTT.